Listed here are 25 T cell receptor beta chains from one sample, sequenced in a study of blood T cell repertoires in COVID-19. The table came from immunoSEQ multiplex PCR; TCRdb's copy has only in-frame clones and leaves some out. Of approximately 260,000 clones in the sample, about 85% were seen once. Sequenced material: PBMCs or T cells enriched from blood (not recorded which). The receptors originated from a woman aged 25 to 39 with acute COVID-19.

The chain couples TRBV29-1 to TRBJ2-7; D might be TRBD2 (5 bases). CDR1 and CDR2 (germline): SQVTM, ANQGSEA. The CDR3 is 12 residues long. Trimming removed 4 bases at V and 2 bases at J, with 9 bases between. The CDR3 sequence: CSVGRTPYEQYF. DNA of the CDR3: TGCAGCGTTGGGAGGACCCCCTACGAGCAGTACTTC.

The genes are TRBV2 and TRBJ1-1; TRBD1 matches 8 bases. CDR3 length: 13 amino acids. Germline CDR1 reads SNHLY; CDR2 reads FYNNEI. Germline trimming cut 6 bases from V and 0 bases from J; bases unmatched to any gene: 0. Here the CDR3 DNA reads TGTGCCAGCAGGGGACAGGTGAACACTGAAGCTTTCTTT. This encodes CASRGQVNTEAFF.

J is TRBJ1-2 and V is TRBV2; D perhaps matches TRBD1 (6 bases). CDR1 and CDR2 from the germline V gene are SNHLY and FYNNEI. The CDR3 runs to 16 residues. Trimming took off 5 bases at V and 6 bases at J, with 22 bases between the two ends. DNA for the CDR3: TGTGCCAGCAGTCACGAAAGACAGGCCCTGGGAGATGGCTACACCTTC. As protein: CASSHERQALGDGYTF.

V is TRBV28 and J is TRBJ1-4, with D unresolved. The CDR3 is 12 residues long. Germline V gene data show CDR1 as MDHEN and CDR2 as SYDVKM. Between the trimmed V and J ends, which lost 5 bases and 8 bases, there was a span of 9 bases. The CDR3 is CASSPRPEKLFF. The CDR3, as DNA: TGTGCCAGCAGTCCGAGGCCCGAAAAACTGTTTTTT.

The CDR3 DNA sequence: TGTGCCAGCAGTGAAATACTGCAAGAAGAGACCCAGTACTTC. Its translation is CASSEILQEETQYF. The rearrangement uses TRBV2 and TRBJ2-5, with no clear D. This CDR3 is built from 14 residues. Germline V gene lookup returns CDR1 SNHLY and CDR2 FYNNEI. The ends were cut back, 2 bases at V and 3 bases at J, with 10 bases in the middle.

The chain uses TRBV19 and TRBJ1-1, with unresolved D. Looked up from germline, CDR1 is LNHDA and CDR2 is SQIVND (reference sequence). V lost 6 bases, J lost 3 bases, and 14 bases lay in between. The CDR3 has 14 amino acids. The CDR3 spells CASSYLARDTEAFF. CDR3 coding DNA: TGTGCCAGTAGCTACCTAGCCCGGGACACTGAAGCTTTCTTT.

The rearrangement joins TRBV3-1 (or the pseudogene TRBV3-2) to TRBJ2-1; 12 nucleotides match TRBD2. The junction had 4 bases not matched to a gene; V was cut back by 3 bases and J by 1 base. The CDR3 has 17 amino acids. CDR1 and CDR2 (germline): LGHDT, YNNKEL (reference sequence). The DNA for the CDR3 is TGTGCCAGCAGCCAGGGACTAGCGGGTACATCCTACAATGAGCAGTTCTTC. It is translated as CASSQGLAGTSYNEQFF.

This clone was seen just once. The chain employs TRBV10-1 and TRBJ2-1; tentatively, D is TRBD2 (6 bases). CDR1 WNHNN and CDR2 SYGVQD come from the germline V gene (reference sequence). The V end lost 6 bases, the J end lost 6 bases, and 15 bases lay between the germline ends. There are 14 residues in the CDR3. CDR3 residues: CASSTGTGSNEQFF. CDR3 nucleotides: TGCGCCAGCAGCACCGGGACTGGCTCCAATGAGCAGTTCTTC.

This clone was seen a few times. V is TRBV12-5 and J is TRBJ2-2; 8 nucleotides line up with TRBD2. Germline CDR1 and CDR2: LGHNT and FRNRAP. The CDR3 is made up of 17 amino acids. V lost 3 bases, J lost 3 bases, and 9 bases stayed unmatched. CDR3 bases: TGTGCTAGTGGTTTTCCAATTTTAGCGGGATACACCGGGGAGCTGTTTTTT. Its protein is CASGFPILAGYTGELFF.

The chain links TRBV10-3 to TRBJ2-6; perhaps TRBD1 as D (5 bases). Trimming pared 11 bases from V and 0 bases from J, leaving 17 bases between. This CDR3 region has 16 residues. Germline CDR1 reads ENHRY; CDR2 reads SYGVKD. The chain's CDR3 is CASTRQGDSGANVLTF. The CDR3 bases are TGTGCCTCGACGCGGCAGGGCGACTCTGGGGCCAACGTCCTGACTTTC.

This chain uses TRBV7-9 with TRBJ1-5; D gene unclear. The germline gives CDR1 SEHNR, CDR2 FQNEAQ (reference sequence). V lost 1 base and J 9 bases, leaving 13 bases between the germline ends. The CDR3 length is 14 residues. This chain's CDR3 is CASSLGRAEGPQHF. CDR3 coding DNA: TGTGCCAGCAGCTTAGGAAGGGCCGAGGGGCCCCAGCATTTT.

This clone was observed a few times. CDR3 coding DNA: TGTGCCAGCAGTATACACAGCACAGATACGCAGTATTTT. Translation gives CASSIHSTDTQYF. This sequence joins TRBV27 and TRBJ2-3; unclear D gene. Germline CDR1 is MNHEY and CDR2 is SMNVEV (reference sequence). The CDR3 loop spans 13 amino acids. Trimming cost V 5 bases and J 0 bases, with 6 bases left between them.

The V gene is TRBV6-5, the J gene TRBJ1-5, with TRBD1 as a possible D gene (6 bases). The germline V gene encodes CDR1 MNHEY and CDR2 SVGAGI. Trimming shortened V by 2 bases and J by 4 bases, and 6 bases separated the two germline ends. CDR3 length: 13 residues. CDR3 region: CASSYRGNQPQHF. In nucleotides, the CDR3 is TGTGCCAGCAGTTACAGGGGGAATCAGCCCCAGCATTTT.

The V and J genes are TRBV5-1 and TRBJ1-4; 11 nucleotides agree with TRBD1. The CDR3 contains 16 residues. V trimming: 0 bases; J trimming: 8 bases; junction bases outside the gene matches: 6. Germline loops: CDR1 SGHRS, CDR2 YFSETQ. The chain's CDR3 is CASSLVGRTGGEKLFF. The CDR3 DNA reads as TGCGCCAGCAGCTTGGTTGGAAGGACAGGGGGCGAAAAACTGTTTTTT.

The chain uses TRBV19 and TRBJ1-1; no firm D call. This CDR3 has 13 residues. Trimming cost V 7 bases and J 4 bases, with 13 bases left between them. Germline V lookup: CDR1 LNHDA, CDR2 SQIVND (reference sequence). The CDR3 sequence is CASTPAGITEAFF. DNA for the CDR3: TGTGCCAGTACCCCCGCAGGCATCACTGAAGCTTTCTTT.

The rearrangement uses TRBV15 and TRBJ1-5, with 9 positions matching TRBD1. V lost 5 bases and J lost 4; bases outside the gene matches: 3. The CDR3 consists of 14 residues. CDR1 and CDR2 from the germline V gene are LNHNV and YYDKDF (reference sequence). The CDR3 DNA is TGTGCCACCAGCCCCGGGACAGGGAATCAGCCCCAGCATTTT. Protein sequence: CATSPGTGNQPQHF.

As DNA, the CDR3 is TGTGCCAGCAGCGTAGCGGGAGGCCCTACGAGTACGCAGTATTTT. Translating it yields CASSVAGGPTSTQYF. The chain carries TRBV2 and TRBJ2-3, with 10 bases identical to TRBD2. V gave up 6 bases and J gave up 8 bases; unmatched junction bases: 11. The CDR3 contains 15 residues. Germline CDR1 is SNHLY and CDR2 is FYNNEI.

The chain carries TRBV28 and TRBJ1-5; no reliable D call. Trimming took off 1 base at V and 0 bases at J, with 13 bases between the two ends. Germline CDR1 MDHEN, CDR2 SYDVKM. The CDR3 covers 17 residues. The CDR3 protein is CASSLSAGSLSNQPQHF. The CDR3 DNA follows: TGTGCCAGCAGTTTATCGGCAGGATCTCTTAGCAATCAGCCCCAGCATTTT.

The chain links TRBV7-6 to TRBJ2-5, with TRBD2 as a possible D gene (5 bases). From germline, CDR1 is SGHVS and CDR2 FNYEAQ. Trimming cost V 2 bases and J 1 base, with 11 bases left between them. The CDR3 runs to 15 residues. The CDR3 sequence: CASSLRRGGQETQYF. CDR3 nucleotide sequence: TGTGCCAGCAGCTTACGTCGAGGAGGCCAAGAGACCCAGTACTTC.

The chain is built from TRBV19 and TRBJ2-5; 7 nucleotides line up with TRBD2. Germline loops: CDR1 LNHDA, CDR2 SQIVND (reference sequence). CDR3 length equals 17 residues. V lost 5 bases, J lost 2 bases, and 14 bases stayed unmatched. The CDR3 protein is CASSLLARFAKQETQYF. CDR3 in DNA: TGTGCCAGTAGTCTACTAGCGCGATTCGCGAAACAAGAGACCCAGTACTTC. The entire variable domain, with the rest obtained from reference TRBV19 and TRBJ2-5, is as follows: DGGITQSPKYLFRKEGQNVTLSCEQNLNHDAMYWYRQDPGQGLRLIYYSQIVNDFQKGDIAEGYSVSREKKESFPLTVTSAQKNPTAFYLCASSLLARFAKQETQYFGPGTRLLVL.

The chain couples TRBV28 to TRBJ1-1; 11 bases map to TRBD1. Trimming cost V 6 bases and J 2 bases; bases outside gene matches: 8. Germline V lookup: CDR1 MDHEN, CDR2 SYDVKM. The CDR3 totals 16 residues. Here the CDR3 DNA reads TGTGCCAGCAGAGGGACAGGGGGTACCGCCAACACTGAAGCTTTCTTT. As protein: CASRGTGGTANTEAFF.

This chain connects TRBV9 to TRBJ1-2; 7 bases match TRBD1. The trim removed 5 bases at V and 3 bases at J, leaving 10 bases unmatched. CDR1 SGDLS and CDR2 YYNGEE come from the germline V gene. The CDR3 extends over 15 amino acids. CDR3 region: CASSGDSPFYYGYTF. The CDR3 coding sequence is TGTGCCAGCAGTGGGGACAGCCCGTTTTACTATGGCTACACCTTC. Drawing the rest from reference TRBV9 and TRBJ1-2, the complete variable domain is DSGVTQTPKHLITATGQRVTLRCSPRSGDLSVYWYQQSLDQGLQFLIQYYNGEERAKGNILERFSAQQFPDLHSELNLSSLELGDSALYFCASSGDSPFYYGYTFGSGTRLTVV.

The table lists this clone with a count of one. The chain couples TRBV7-8 to TRBJ1-2; 11 positions match TRBD1. Per the germline V gene, CDR1 is SGHVS and CDR2 is FQNEAQ. V lost 4 bases, J lost 3 bases, and 10 bases stayed unmatched. The CDR3 sequence is 17 residues long. CDR3 sequence: CASSSLDRGRWDYGYTF. CDR3 in DNA: TGTGCCAGCAGCTCGCTGGACAGGGGGCGCTGGGACTATGGCTACACCTTC.

This rearrangement joins TRBV2 to TRBJ2-7; no firm D call. The CDR3 sequence is 13 residues long. V was pared by 5 bases and J by 3 bases, with 11 bases between. Germline V gene lookup returns CDR1 SNHLY and CDR2 FYNNEI. The CDR3 DNA follows: TGTGCCAGCAGTCTTACAGAAATCTACGAGCAGTACTTC. The encoded protein is CASSLTEIYEQYF. The variable domain in full, with the rest retrieved from reference TRBV2 and TRBJ2-7, is EPEVTQTPSHQVTQMGQEVILRCVPISNHLYFYWYRQILGQKVEFLVSFYNNEISEKSEIFDDQFSVERPDGSNFTLKIRSTKLEDSAMYFCASSLTEIYEQYFGPGTRLTVT.

The J gene is TRBJ2-6, the V gene TRBV3-1 (or the pseudogene TRBV3-2); tentatively, D is TRBD1 (5 bases). Trimming pared 4 bases from V and 0 bases from J, leaving 10 bases between. The CDR3 has 16 residues. Germline V lookup: CDR1 LGHDT, CDR2 YNNKEL (reference sequence). The CDR3 loop is CASSPGAASGANVLTF. The CDR3 nucleotides read TGTGCCAGCAGCCCTGGGGCTGCCTCTGGGGCCAACGTCCTGACTTTC.